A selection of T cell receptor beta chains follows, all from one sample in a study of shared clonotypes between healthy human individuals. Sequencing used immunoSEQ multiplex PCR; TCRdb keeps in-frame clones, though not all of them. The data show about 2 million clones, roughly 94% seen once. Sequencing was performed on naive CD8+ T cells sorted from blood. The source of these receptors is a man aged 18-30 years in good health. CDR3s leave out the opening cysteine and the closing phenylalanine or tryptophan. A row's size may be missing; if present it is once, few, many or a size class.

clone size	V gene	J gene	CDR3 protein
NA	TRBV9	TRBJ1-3	ASSPVGGNTIY
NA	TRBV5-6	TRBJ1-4	ASSLGEYRGREKLF
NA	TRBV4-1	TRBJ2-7	ASSQVASGQDIYEQY
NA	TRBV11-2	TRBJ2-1	ASSLVVGYNEQF
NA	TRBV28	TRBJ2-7	ASSFDSYEQY
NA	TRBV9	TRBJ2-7	ASSVGSASYEQY
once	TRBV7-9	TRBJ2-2	ASSLVGASNTGELF
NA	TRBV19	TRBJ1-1	ASSTVPNTEAF
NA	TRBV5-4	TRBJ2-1	ASSLRHMDEQF
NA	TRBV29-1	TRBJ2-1	SVTSGLSQNEQF
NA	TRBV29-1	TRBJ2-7	SVEDRHSYEQY
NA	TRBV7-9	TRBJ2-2	ASSLASGITGELF
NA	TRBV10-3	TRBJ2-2	AVGTGNGELF
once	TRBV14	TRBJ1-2	ASSGLTGGHPGYT
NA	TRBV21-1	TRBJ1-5	ASSKGDSPLGPQH
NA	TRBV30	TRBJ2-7	AWSVSRLEDEQY